The subject of this entry is one TCR beta chain. The antigen is unknown. Ipilimumab, 1 mg/kg, started 14 to 28 days after autologous transplant. Dosing: nivolumab 3 mg/kg IV, weeks 1, 4, 7, 10, then every two weeks to week 26. V was pared by 6 bases and J by 2 bases, with 11 bases between. The CDR3 length is 13 residues. Germline assignment: CDR1 SNHLY and CDR2 FYNNEI. Using immunoSEQ multiplex PCR, the repertoire was profiled, and TCRdb retains in-frame clones only, with some absent. The sample contains over 75,000 clones, over 80% of which appear only once. These data are taken from a study of ipilimumab plus nivolumab after autologous stem cell transplantation. Study information: Typical patient got 5 or 6 ipilimumab doses and seven to nine nivolumab doses (median). Study-wide points: Authors suggest TCR repertoire, Treg phenotype and gut microbiota support further study.

The material was PBMCs, obtained in a trial of ipilimumab plus nivolumab as post-transplant consolidation. This TCR was recovered from a male donor with diffuse large B-cell lymphoma. The chain combines TRBV2 with TRBJ2-7, with a possible D match to TRBD2 (7 bases). This CDR3 is CASRRGGAYEQYF. Here the CDR3 DNA reads TGTGCCAGCAGAAGGGGGGGGGCCTACGAGCAGTACTTC.